A single sample gave rise to the 25 T cell receptor beta chains below, sequenced in a study of blood T cell repertoires in COVID-19. The protocol was immunoSEQ multiplex PCR, while the TCRdb copy is restricted to in-frame clones and leaves out a portion. The table shows approximately 190,000 clones, with roughly four fifths occurring only once. The specimen was peripheral blood. These TCRs come from a woman in her thirties or forties with acute or convalescent COVID-19.

V and J are TRBV2 and TRBJ2-7, with 9 bases fitting TRBD1. Germline lookup yields CDR1 SNHLY and CDR2 FYNNEI. V lost 7 bases, J lost 2 bases, and 12 bases stayed unmatched. The CDR3 covers 16 residues. This CDR3 is CASTGAPGQGAYEQYF. The DNA for the CDR3 is TGTGCCAGCACAGGGGCCCCGGGACAGGGCGCCTACGAGCAGTACTTC.

This clone was picked up one time. J is TRBJ1-2 and V is TRBV24-1, with no clear D. The ends were cut back, 2 bases at V and 10 bases at J, with 10 bases in the middle. Germline V lookup: CDR1 KGHDR, CDR2 SFDVKD. The CDR3 covers 12 residues. The CDR3, as DNA: TGTGCCACCAGTGATTACGGGTCCGCCTACACCTTC. Amino acids: CATSDYGSAYTF.

This chain connects TRBV15 to TRBJ1-2; no definite D call. V lost 1 base and J lost 2, with 8 bases in between. From germline, CDR1 is LNHNV and CDR2 YYDKDF (reference sequence). This CDR3 contains 14 residues. CDR3 DNA: TGTGCCACCAGCAGAGGGGAGCTGAACTATGGCTACACCTTC. Encoded protein: CATSRGELNYGYTF. The full variable domain, completed using reference TRBV15 and TRBJ1-2, is DAMVIQNPRYQVTQFGKPVTLSCSQTLNHNVMYWYQQKSSQAPKLLFHYYDKDFNNEADTPDNFQSRRPNTSFCFLDIRSPGLGDTAMYLCATSRGELNYGYTFGSGTRLTVV.

This rearrangement joins TRBV30 to TRBJ2-5; TRBD1 agrees at 9 bases. The J segment lost 3 bases and the V segment lost 0 bases, leaving 5 bases of the junction unmatched. The CDR3 length is 15 residues. CDR1 GTSNPN and CDR2 SVGIG come from the germline V gene (reference sequence). The CDR3: CAWSVRDRAKETQYF. CDR3 in DNA: TGTGCCTGGAGTGTACGGGACAGGGCCAAAGAGACCCAGTACTTC.

The chain links TRBV7-9 to TRBJ2-7; D uncertain. The CDR3 is made up of 13 amino acids. Per the germline V gene, CDR1 is SEHNR and CDR2 is FQNEAQ (reference sequence). Deletions cut 5 bases from V and 2 bases from J, with 10 bases between. The CDR3, as DNA: TGTGCCAGCAGCCCCAGAAGTACCTACGAGCAGTACTTC. Translating it yields CASSPRSTYEQYF. The full variable domain, with the rest looked up from reference TRBV7-9 and TRBJ2-7, is DTGVSQNPRHKITKRGQNVTFRCDPISEHNRLYWYRQTLGQGPEFLTYFQNEAQLEKSRLLSDRFSAERPKGSFSTLEIQRTEQGDSAMYLCASSPRSTYEQYFGPGTRLTVT.

V is TRBV28 and J is TRBJ1-5; D is possibly TRBD1 (5 bases). V was clipped by 5 bases and J by 4 bases, with 15 bases between them. Germline V gene data show CDR1 as MDHEN and CDR2 as SYDVKM. There are 15 residues in the CDR3. Here the CDR3 DNA reads TGTGCCAGCAGTCTCTCGTTGGGGGGAAATCAGCCCCAGCATTTT. Residues: CASSLSLGGNQPQHF.

The chain couples TRBV7-2 to TRBJ2-7; 11 nucleotides agree with TRBD2. Germline-derived CDR1 and CDR2 are SGHTA and FQGNSA. Losses at the gene ends were 1 base for V and 0 bases for J; bases not matched to a gene: 11. The CDR3 loop spans 19 amino acids. CDR3 residues: CASSLDTRTSGLSSYEQYF. CDR3 in DNA: TGTGCCAGCAGCTTAGACACTAGGACTAGCGGGCTTAGCTCCTACGAGCAGTACTTC.

The rearrangement joins TRBV5-8 to TRBJ1-6; 7 nucleotides agree with TRBD1. The CDR3 spans 16 residues. Trimming removed 3 bases from V and 5 bases from J; junction bases left unmatched: 8. Germline CDR1 is SGHTS and CDR2 is YDEGEE. CDR3 in DNA: TGTGCCAGCAGCTATTACAGGGGCGGCGATAATTCACCCCTCCACTTT. It translates to CASSYYRGGDNSPLHF.

This chain links TRBV7-2 with TRBJ2-5, with a tentative D call TRBD2 (5 bases). V gave up 4 bases and J gave up 1 base, with 13 bases separating them. In germline, CDR1 is SGHTA, CDR2 FQGNSA. The CDR3 is 15 residues long. The CDR3 here is CASSWLRTRQETQYF. The CDR3 DNA reads as TGTGCCAGCAGCTGGTTGCGGACTCGCCAAGAGACCCAGTACTTC.

This chain joins TRBV19 and TRBJ2-3, with TRBD2 matching over 10 bases. There are 16 residues in the CDR3. Germline V gene data show CDR1 as LNHDA and CDR2 as SQIVND (reference sequence). Germline trimming cut 3 bases from V and 5 bases from J; bases unmatched to any gene: 8. The CDR3 sequence is CASSMASGGFLDTQYF. In nucleotides, the CDR3 is TGTGCCAGTAGTATGGCTAGCGGGGGCTTTTTAGATACGCAGTATTTT.

The rearrangement uses TRBV20-1 and TRBJ1-2; D is ambiguous. This CDR3 comprises 10 residues. The germline gives CDR1 DFQATT, CDR2 SNEGSKA (reference sequence). The V gene lost 6 bases and the J gene lost 7 bases, with 9 bases spanning the gap. CDR3 residues: CSAVVPGYTF. In DNA, the CDR3 is TGCAGTGCCGTAGTTCCTGGCTACACCTTC.

The chain employs TRBV4-1 and TRBJ2-1; 10 bases map to TRBD1. V shed 0 bases, J shed 6 bases, and the junction held 14 bases outside the gene matches. Per germline, CDR1 MGHRA and CDR2 YSYEKL. The CDR3 spans 19 residues. CDR3 nucleotides: TGCGCCAGCAGCCAAGACCGGGACAGGGGACAACCCCGGGGCAATGAGCAGTTCTTC. Its translation: CASSQDRDRGQPRGNEQFF.

The sample holds one count of this clone. The chain employs TRBV7-2 and TRBJ2-7; 8 nucleotides align to TRBD2. Germline loops: CDR1 SGHTA, CDR2 FQGNSA. V lost 4 bases, J lost 2 bases, and 7 bases stayed unmatched. CDR3 length: 15 amino acids. The DNA for the CDR3 is TGTGCCAGCAGCTCTAGTCTAGCGGGTACCTACGAGCAGTACTTC. Translating gives CASSSSLAGTYEQYF. The whole variable domain, filled in from reference TRBV7-2 and TRBJ2-7, reads GAGVSQSPSNKVTEKGKDVELRCDPISGHTALYWYRQSLGQGLEFLIYFQGNSAPDKSGLPSDRFSAERTGGSVSTLTIQRTQQEDSAVYLCASSSSLAGTYEQYFGPGTRLTVT.

The chain links TRBV6-7 to TRBJ2-2, with 14 bases lining up with TRBD2. TRBV6-7 is marked as an open reading frame, function uncertain. Trimming at V came to 7 bases and at J to 9 bases, leaving 4 bases not matched to a gene. The CDR3 totals 14 residues. Written as DNA, the CDR3 is TGTGCCAGCACGGGACTAGCGGGAGTGCGGGAGCTGTTTTTT. The encoded protein is CASTGLAGVRELFF.

This sequence joins TRBV7-2 and TRBJ2-3, with 11 bases identical to TRBD2. V lost 4 bases and J lost 6; bases outside the gene matches: 9. CDR1 is SGHTA, CDR2 FQGNSA, per germline. The CDR3 is made up of 16 amino acids. The CDR3, as DNA: TGTGCCAGCAGCTCGACTCCGGGACTAGCGGTGGATACGCAGTATTTT. Translated: CASSSTPGLAVDTQYF.

This CDR3 reads CASSLGTGGRDTQYF. CDR3 in DNA: TGCGCCAGCAGCCTCGGGACAGGGGGCAGAGATACGCAGTATTTT. The V gene is TRBV5-1, the J gene TRBJ2-3; TRBD1 aligns across 12 bases. Germline V gene data show CDR1 as SGHRS and CDR2 as YFSETQ. This CDR3 is built from 15 residues. Trimming removed 4 bases from V and 5 bases from J; junction bases left unmatched: 5.

This clone appeared once. The rearrangement uses TRBV20-1 and TRBJ1-5, with a tentative D call TRBD1 (5 bases). Trimming removed 3 bases from V and 3 bases from J, with 15 bases in between. In germline, CDR1 is DFQATT, CDR2 SNEGSKA (reference sequence). CDR3 length: 15 residues. The CDR3 reads CSASRGSAINQPQHF. CDR3 DNA sequence: TGCAGTGCTAGTAGGGGTTCCGCCATCAATCAGCCCCAGCATTTT.

The chain is built from TRBV28 and TRBJ2-5, with 8 bases fitting TRBD2. Unmatched junction bases numbered 9, after V lost 7 bases and J lost 5 bases. Germline CDR1 and CDR2: MDHEN and SYDVKM. This CDR3 has 14 amino acids. The CDR3 region has the DNA TGTGCCAGCACCCACGGGGGGGCGCGGGAGACCCAGTACTTC. This gives the protein CASTHGGARETQYF.

The V and J genes are TRBV28 and TRBJ2-4; TRBD2 matches 11 bases. Germline CDR1 MDHEN, CDR2 SYDVKM. The V segment lost 1 base and the J segment 2 bases; nucleotides outside the gene matches: 16. The CDR3 runs to 21 residues. The DNA for the CDR3 is TGTGCCAGCAGTTTATTCCGGATTAGCGGGAGGGCCGATCGTACCAAAAACATTCAGTACTTC. Translated, it gives CASSLFRISGRADRTKNIQYF.

V and J are TRBV5-1 and TRBJ1-1; 9 bases align to TRBD1. Trimming removed 3 bases from V and 10 bases from J; junction bases left unmatched: 7. This CDR3 contains 13 residues. Germline V gives CDR1 SGHRS, CDR2 YFSETQ. The CDR3 nucleotides read TGCGCCAGCAGCTCGGGAAGGGGACAGGGAGCTTTCTTT. Its protein is CASSSGRGQGAFF. The full variable domain, with the rest looked up from reference TRBV5-1 and TRBJ1-1, is KAGVTQTPRYLIKTRGQQVTLSCSPISGHRSVSWYQQTPGQGLQFLFEYFSETQRNKGNFPGRFSGRQFSNSRSEMNVSTLELGDSALYLCASSSGRGQGAFFGQGTRLTVV.

This sequence joins TRBV7-9 and TRBJ1-5; 8 bases fit TRBD1. This CDR3 comprises 15 residues. Germline V gene lookup returns CDR1 SEHNR and CDR2 FQNEAQ (reference sequence). The V and J ends lost 5 bases and 0 bases, in that order; junction bases with no gene match: 3. Written as DNA, the CDR3 is TGTGCCAGCAGCATTGACAGGGGTAGCAATCAGCCCCAGCATTTT. Translated, it gives CASSIDRGSNQPQHF. Full variable domain (missing parts from reference TRBV7-9 and TRBJ1-5): DTGVSQNPRHKITKRGQNVTFRCDPISEHNRLYWYRQTLGQGPEFLTYFQNEAQLEKSRLLSDRFSAERPKGSFSTLEIQRTEQGDSAMYLCASSIDRGSNQPQHFGDGTRLSIL.

The chain links TRBV30 to TRBJ1-2; 8 bases agree with TRBD1. J was trimmed by 4 bases and V by 5 bases; bases with no gene match: 9. The CDR3 spans 14 residues. Germline V gene sequence: CDR1 GTSNPN, CDR2 SVGIG (reference sequence). The CDR3 DNA sequence: TGTGCCTGGGCATCAGTGGACAGGGTCTATGGCTACACCTTC. It is translated as CAWASVDRVYGYTF. The full variable domain, with the rest looked up from reference TRBV30 and TRBJ1-2, is SQTIHQWPATLVQPVGSPLSLECTVEGTSNPNLYWYRQAAGRGLQLLFYSVGIGQISSEVPQNLSASRPQDRQFILSSKKLLLSDSGFYLCAWASVDRVYGYTFGSGTRLTVV.

This clone was observed at least ten times. V and J are TRBV7-2 and TRBJ2-2; 8 bases match TRBD2. The J segment lost 2 bases and the V segment lost 5 bases, leaving 4 bases of the junction unmatched. The V gene's germline CDR1 is SGHTA and CDR2 FQGNSA. CDR3 length: 15 residues. The CDR3, as DNA: TGTGCCAGCAGCGAAACTAGCGGCAACACCGGGGAGCTGTTTTTT. Amino acids: CASSETSGNTGELFF.

Notes on this clone: In the same sample, other DNA sequences code for this CDR3. CDR3 sequence reads: CASSLGGTGGGNEQFF. The DNA of the CDR3 is TGTGCCAGCAGCTTAGGAGGGACCGGGGGGGGCAATGAGCAGTTCTTC. V gene TRBV11-3 combines with J gene TRBJ2-1; TRBD2 aligns across 8 bases. Germline V lookup: CDR1 SGHNT, CDR2 YENEEA. The CDR3 is 16 amino acids. Trimming cost V 1 base and J 6 bases; bases outside gene matches: 8.

The chain carries TRBV21-1 and TRBJ2-3; the tabulated D call, TRBD2, remains unverified against the DNA. TRBV21-1 is recorded as a pseudogene. The CDR3 contains 15 residues. The CDR3 here is CAPAEQAACTDTQYF. The CDR3 DNA follows: TGTGCCCCAGCAGAACAAGCGGCTTGCACAGATACGCAGTATTTT.